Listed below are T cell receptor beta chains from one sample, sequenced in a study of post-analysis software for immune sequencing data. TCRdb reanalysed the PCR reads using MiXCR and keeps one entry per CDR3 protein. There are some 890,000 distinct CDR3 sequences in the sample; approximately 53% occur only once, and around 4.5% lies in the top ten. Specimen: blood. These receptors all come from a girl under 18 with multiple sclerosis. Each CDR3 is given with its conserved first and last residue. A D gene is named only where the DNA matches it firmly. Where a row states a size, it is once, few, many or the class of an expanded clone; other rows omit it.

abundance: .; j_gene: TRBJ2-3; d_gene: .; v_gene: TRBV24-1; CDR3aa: CATSDAISGGTDTQYF; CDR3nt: TGTGCCACCAGTGATGCCATTAGCGGAGGCACAGATACGCAGTATTTT
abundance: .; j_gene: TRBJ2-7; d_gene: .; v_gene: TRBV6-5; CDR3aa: CASSYSSVAAYEQYF; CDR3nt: TGTGCCAGCAGTTACTCGTCAGTTGCGGCCTACGAGCAGTACTTC
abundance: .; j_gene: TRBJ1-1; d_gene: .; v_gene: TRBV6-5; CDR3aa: CASSYSMVWGALNTEAFF; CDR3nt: TGTGCCAGCAGTTACTCGATGGTATGGGGGGCCCTGAACACTGAAGCTTTCTTT
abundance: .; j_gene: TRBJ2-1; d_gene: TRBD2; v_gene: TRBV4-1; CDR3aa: CASSQGLAGVQYNEQVF; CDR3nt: TGCGCCAGCAGCCAAGGTTTGGCGGGAGTCCAGTACAATGAGCAGGTCTTC
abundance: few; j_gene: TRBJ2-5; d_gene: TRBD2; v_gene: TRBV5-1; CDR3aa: CASSGAGVSVQETQYF; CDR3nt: TGCGCCAGCAGCGGGGCGGGAGTATCGGTACAAGAGACCCAGTACTTC
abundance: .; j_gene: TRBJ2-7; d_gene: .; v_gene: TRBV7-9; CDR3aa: CASSLEGGYYEQYF; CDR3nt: TGTGCCAGCAGCTTAGAGGGAGGATATTACGAGCAGTACTTC
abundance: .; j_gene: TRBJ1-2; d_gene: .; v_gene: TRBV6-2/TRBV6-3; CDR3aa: CASSHNYGYTF; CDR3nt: TGTGCCAGCTCCCATAACTATGGCTACACCTTC
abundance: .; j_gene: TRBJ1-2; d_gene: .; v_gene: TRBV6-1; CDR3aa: CASSDIVAGDYGYTF; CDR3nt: TGTGCCAGCAGTGATATAGTGGCCGGGGACTATGGCTACACCTTC
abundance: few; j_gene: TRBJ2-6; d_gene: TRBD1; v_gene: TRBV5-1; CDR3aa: CASSSGQGLAGANVLTF; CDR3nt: TGCGCCAGCAGCTCTGGACAGGGCCTCGCTGGGGCCAACGTCCTGACTTTC
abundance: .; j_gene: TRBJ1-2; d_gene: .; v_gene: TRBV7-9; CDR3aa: CASSLESAVGGYTF; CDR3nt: TGTGCCAGCAGCTTAGAGTCCGCGGTGGGAGGCTACACCTTC
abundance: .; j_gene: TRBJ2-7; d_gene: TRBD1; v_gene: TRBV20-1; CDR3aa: CSAQPGTGKTDEQYF; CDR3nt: TGCAGTGCTCAACCAGGGACAGGGAAGACGGACGAGCAGTACTTC
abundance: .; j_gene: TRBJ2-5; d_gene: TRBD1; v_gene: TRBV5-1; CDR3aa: CASSSYRGRETQYF; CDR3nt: TGCGCCAGCAGCTCATACAGGGGACGAGAGACCCAGTACTTC
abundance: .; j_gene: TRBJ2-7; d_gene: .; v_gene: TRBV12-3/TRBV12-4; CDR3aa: CASSLGLGGPGEQYF; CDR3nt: TGTGCCAGCAGTTTGGGGCTAGGGGGGCCTGGCGAGCAGTACTTC
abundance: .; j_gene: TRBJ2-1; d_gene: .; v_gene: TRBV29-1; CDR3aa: CSVVSSSYNEQFF; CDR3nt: TGCAGCGTTGTAAGCAGCTCCTACAATGAGCAGTTCTTC
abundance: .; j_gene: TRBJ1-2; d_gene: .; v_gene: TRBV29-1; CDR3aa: CSVGDLYGYTF; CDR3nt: TGCAGCGTCGGAGACCTCTATGGCTACACCTTC
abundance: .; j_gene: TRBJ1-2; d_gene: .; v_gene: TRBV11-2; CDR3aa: CASSLSSMYGYTF; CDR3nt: TGTGCCAGCAGCTTAAGCTCTATGTATGGCTACACCTTC
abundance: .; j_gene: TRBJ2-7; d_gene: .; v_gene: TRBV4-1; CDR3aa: CASSQDPPNSGTYRIEQYF; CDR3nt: TGCGCCAGCAGCCAAGATCCACCGAATTCGGGGACCTACCGGATCGAGCAGTACTTC
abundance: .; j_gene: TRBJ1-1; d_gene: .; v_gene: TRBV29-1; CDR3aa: CSVVGVLNTEAFF; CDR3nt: TGCAGCGTGGTGGGGGTCCTGAACACTGAAGCTTTCTTT
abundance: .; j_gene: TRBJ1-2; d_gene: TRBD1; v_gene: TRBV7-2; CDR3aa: CASSWGTGDGYTF; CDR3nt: TGTGCCAGCAGCTGGGGGACAGGGGATGGCTACACCTTC
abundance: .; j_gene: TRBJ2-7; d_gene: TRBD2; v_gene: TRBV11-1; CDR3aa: CASSLGLAGRNEQYF; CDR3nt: TGTGCCAGCAGCTTAGGTCTAGCGGGAAGGAACGAGCAGTACTTC
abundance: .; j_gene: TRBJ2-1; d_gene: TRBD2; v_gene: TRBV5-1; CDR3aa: CASSLAGTGGRFF; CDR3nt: TGCGCCAGCAGCTTGGCCGGGACGGGGGGGCGGTTCTTC
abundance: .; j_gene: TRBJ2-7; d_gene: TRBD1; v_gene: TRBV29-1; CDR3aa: CSVVGGGTGSSYEQYF; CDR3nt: TGCAGCGTTGTGGGAGGGGGGACAGGGTCCTCCTACGAGCAGTACTTC
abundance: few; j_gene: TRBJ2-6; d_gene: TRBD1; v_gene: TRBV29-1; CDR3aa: CSVTGAGANVLTF; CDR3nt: TGCAGCGTAACAGGGGCTGGGGCCAACGTCCTGACTTTC
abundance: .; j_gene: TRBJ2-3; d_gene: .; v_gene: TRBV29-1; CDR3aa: CSEGELITDTQYF; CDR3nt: TGCAGCGAAGGGGAATTGATCACAGATACGCAGTATTTT
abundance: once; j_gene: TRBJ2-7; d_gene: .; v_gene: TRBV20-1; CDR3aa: CSALRPSEGSYEQYF; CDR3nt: TGCAGTGCCCTCAGACCTAGCGAGGGCTCCTACGAGCAGTACTTC
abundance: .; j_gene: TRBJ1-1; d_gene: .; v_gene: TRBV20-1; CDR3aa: CSAGVMGEAFF; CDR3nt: TGCAGTGCTGGGGTAATGGGGGAAGCTTTCTTT
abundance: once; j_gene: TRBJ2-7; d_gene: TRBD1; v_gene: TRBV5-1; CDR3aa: CASSLVGQNYEQYF; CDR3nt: TGCGCCAGCAGCTTGGTGGGACAGAACTACGAGCAGTACTTC
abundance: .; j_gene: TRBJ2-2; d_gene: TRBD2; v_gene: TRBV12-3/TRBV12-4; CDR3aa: CASSPTLGSGREDGELFF; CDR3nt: TGTGCCAGCAGCCCCACCCTCGGTAGCGGGAGGGAGGACGGGGAGCTGTTTTTT
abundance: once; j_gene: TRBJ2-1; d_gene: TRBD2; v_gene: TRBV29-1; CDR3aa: CSVGLAGVGNEQFF; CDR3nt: TGCAGCGTGGGACTAGCGGGAGTAGGGAATGAGCAGTTCTTC
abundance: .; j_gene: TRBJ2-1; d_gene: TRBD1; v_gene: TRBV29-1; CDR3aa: CSGGQNYLNEQFF; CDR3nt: TGCAGCGGGGGACAGAATTATCTCAATGAGCAGTTCTTC
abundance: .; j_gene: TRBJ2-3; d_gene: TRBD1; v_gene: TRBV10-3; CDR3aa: CATGTGDSDTQYF; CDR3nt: TGTGCCACCGGGACAGGGGACTCAGATACGCAGTATTTT
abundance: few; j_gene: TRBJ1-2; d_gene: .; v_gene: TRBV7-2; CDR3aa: CASSLADRGVGESYGYTF; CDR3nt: TGTGCCAGCAGCTTAGCGGATAGGGGGGTCGGGGAGAGCTATGGCTACACCTTC
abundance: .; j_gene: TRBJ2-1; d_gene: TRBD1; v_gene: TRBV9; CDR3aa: CASSPEDRPHGQFF; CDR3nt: TGTGCCAGCAGCCCAGAGGACAGGCCGCACGGCCAGTTCTTC
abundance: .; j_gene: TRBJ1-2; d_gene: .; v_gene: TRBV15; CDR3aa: CATSPGDGYTF; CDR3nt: TGTGCCACCAGCCCAGGGGATGGCTACACCTTC
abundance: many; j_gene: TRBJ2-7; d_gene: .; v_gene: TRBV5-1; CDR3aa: CASSSGPYEQYF; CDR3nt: TGTGCCAGCTCATCGGGCCCCTACGAGCAGTACTTC
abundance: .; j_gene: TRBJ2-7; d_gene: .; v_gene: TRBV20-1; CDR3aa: CSATTYTPYEQYF; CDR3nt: TGCAGTGCTACCACATACACACCCTACGAGCAGTACTTC
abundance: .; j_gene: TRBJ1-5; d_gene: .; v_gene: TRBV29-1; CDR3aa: CSVEVGPNQPQHF; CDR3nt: TGCAGCGTTGAAGTGGGACCCAATCAGCCCCAGCATTTT
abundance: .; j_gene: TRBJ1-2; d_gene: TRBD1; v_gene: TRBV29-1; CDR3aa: CSGDRGKYGYTF; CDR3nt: TGCAGCGGTGACAGGGGGAAGTATGGCTACACCTTC
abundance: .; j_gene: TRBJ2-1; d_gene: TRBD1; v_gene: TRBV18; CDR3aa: CASSPPTGDEQFF; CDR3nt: TGTGCCAGCTCACCACCAACAGGGGATGAGCAGTTCTTC
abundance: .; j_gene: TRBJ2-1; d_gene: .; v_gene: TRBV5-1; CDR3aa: CASSLDRPGDEQFF; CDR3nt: TGCGCCAGCAGCTTGGATCGGCCTGGGGATGAGCAGTTCTTC
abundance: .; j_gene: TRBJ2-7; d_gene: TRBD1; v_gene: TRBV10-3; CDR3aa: CAIRDREGYEQYF; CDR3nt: TGTGCCATCAGGGACAGGGAAGGGTACGAGCAGTACTTC
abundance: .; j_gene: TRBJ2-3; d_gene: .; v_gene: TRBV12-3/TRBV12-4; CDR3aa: CASSFRGAADTQYF; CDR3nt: TGTGCCAGCAGTTTCCGGGGGGCGGCAGATACGCAGTATTTT
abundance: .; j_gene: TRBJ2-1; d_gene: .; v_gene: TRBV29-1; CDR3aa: CSVEGRDYNEQFF; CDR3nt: TGCAGCGTTGAGGGCAGGGACTACAATGAGCAGTTCTTC